The 13 T cell receptor beta chains below all came from one sample that was sequenced in a study of OX40 agonist ivuxolimab in advanced cancers. The library was built by means of the immunoSEQ multiplex PCR assay. Here the immuneACCESS table is served through TCRdb, limited to in-frame sequences with V and J called. Missing clones are a known gap in these copies; in checked studies unresolved V genes cover under half, and the rest lacks a known reason. In all, the sample holds roughly 63,000 clones, and nearly 90% of those were seen once. Approximately 12% of the sample lies in the top ten. The source material was CD4+ or CD8+ T cells sorted from blood, sampled in a trial of the OX40 agonist ivuxolimab. The source of these receptors is an adult with an advanced solid tumor such as melanoma, head and neck, liver or kidney cancer.

Comments on this clone: Compared with germline, one end of the junction differs, possibly owing to a read error. This sequence joins TRBV10-3 and TRBJ1-6; the D is unclear. The CDR3 is made up of 11 amino acids. Germline CDR1 is ENHRY and CDR2 is SYGVKD. The chain's CDR3 is CAIAYNSPLHF. The CDR3 DNA reads as TGTGCCATCGCCTACAATTCACCCCTCCACTTT.

The V and J genes are TRBV29-1 and TRBJ2-7; D might be TRBD1 (6 bases). From germline, CDR1 is SQVTM and CDR2 ANQGSEA. Trimming cost V 7 bases and J 6 bases, with 13 bases left between them. The CDR3 has 11 residues. The CDR3, as DNA: TGCAGCGGCAAGGCAGGGGCCGAGCAGTACTTC. Translation: CSGKAGAEQYF.

The CDR3 nucleotides read TGTGCCAGCAGTTTCTCTGGACTGGGGGAGACCCAGTACTTC. Its protein is CASSFSGLGETQYF. The chain couples TRBV28 to TRBJ2-5, with D tentatively TRBD2 (5 bases). Looked up from germline, CDR1 is MDHEN and CDR2 is SYDVKM. Trimming shortened V by 3 bases and J by 5 bases, and 13 bases separated the two germline ends. This CDR3 region has 14 residues.

V usage is TRBV19 and J usage is TRBJ2-1; 12 bases are shared with TRBD2. V shed 3 bases, J shed 10 bases, and the junction held 1 base outside the gene matches. The germline V gene encodes CDR1 LNHDA and CDR2 SQIVND (reference sequence). The CDR3 is 13 residues long. The CDR3 DNA follows: TGTGCCAGTAGTATTCTAGCGGGGGGGGAGCAGTTCTTC. It yields the protein CASSILAGGEQFF.

This rearrangement joins TRBV13 to TRBJ1-2; the match to TRBD1 covers 7 bases. Germline CDR1 and CDR2: PRHDT and FYEKMQ (reference sequence). Unmatched junction bases numbered 6, after V lost 0 bases and J lost 8 bases. This CDR3 has 14 residues. CDR3 DNA sequence: TGTGCCAGCAGCTTAGGCCACAGGGGAAGCGGCTACACCTTC. Its translation: CASSLGHRGSGYTF.

This clone occurred a few times. The rearrangement joins TRBV27 to TRBJ1-5; D gene ambiguous. The CDR3 totals 14 residues. Germline V gene data show CDR1 as MNHEY and CDR2 as SMNVEV (reference sequence). The V and J ends lost 6 bases and 4 bases respectively, with 13 bases between them. This CDR3 reads CASSRTLGNQPQHF. The CDR3 DNA reads as TGTGCCAGCAGCCGAACCCTTGGGAATCAGCCCCAGCATTTT.

This clone was detected only once. The chain employs TRBV6-1 and TRBJ1-5; TRBD1 agrees at 7 bases. V lost 4 bases and J lost 6; bases outside the gene matches: 6. CDR3 size: 14 residues. Germline-derived CDR1 and CDR2 are MNHNS and SASEGT. This CDR3 reads CASSADRVGQPQHF. In DNA, the CDR3 is TGTGCCAGCAGTGCCGACAGGGTAGGTCAGCCCCAGCATTTT.

As DNA, the CDR3 is TGTGCCAGCAGTTTTTATAGGGAAGAAGGCGAGCAGTACTTC. This sequence encodes CASSFYREEGEQYF. The genes are TRBV27 and TRBJ2-7; D gene ambiguous. CDR3 length: 14 amino acids. Trimming removed 3 bases from V and 6 bases from J, with 15 bases in between. CDR1 MNHEY and CDR2 SMNVEV come from the germline V gene (reference sequence).

The chain joins TRBV6-5 to TRBJ2-2; D is tentatively TRBD1 or TRBD2 (5 bases each). The CDR3 has 14 residues. Trimming took off 10 bases at V and 1 base at J, with 13 bases between the two ends. Germline lookup yields CDR1 MNHEY and CDR2 SVGAGI. CDR3 bases: TGTGCCACACGGGACCGAGAGAACACCGGGGAGCTGTTTTTT. This encodes CATRDRENTGELFF.

This clone was detected once. This rearrangement joins TRBV27 to TRBJ2-2; TRBD1 is a possible D gene (5 bases). V was clipped by 10 bases and J by 4 bases, with 7 bases between them. This CDR3 comprises 11 residues. Germline CDR1 MNHEY, CDR2 SMNVEV (reference sequence). The CDR3 here is CAIGVTGELFF. CDR3 coding DNA: TGTGCCATAGGGGTCACCGGGGAGCTGTTTTTT.

This chain joins TRBV5-1 and TRBJ2-1; 7 bases map to TRBD1. Per the germline V gene, CDR1 is SGHRS and CDR2 is YFSETQ. This CDR3 comprises 15 residues. Losses at the gene ends were 9 bases for V and 0 bases for J; bases not matched to a gene: 9. This CDR3 reads CATQDRPSSYNEQFF. The CDR3 region has the DNA TGCGCCACCCAGGACAGGCCCAGCTCCTACAATGAGCAGTTCTTC.

V usage is TRBV10-3 and J usage is TRBJ1-2, with 9 bases matching TRBD1. This CDR3 is 16 amino acids long. Trimming cost V 7 bases and J 0 bases; bases outside gene matches: 9. Germline loops: CDR1 ENHRY, CDR2 SYGVKD. CDR3 amino acids: CAITSSGQGANYGYTF. The CDR3 bases are TGTGCCATCACCTCGTCGGGACAGGGAGCTAACTATGGCTACACCTTC.

This sequence joins TRBV7-9 and TRBJ2-7, with D perhaps assigned TRBD1 or TRBD2 (6 bases each). The CDR3 runs 15 residues. Germline assignment: CDR1 SEHNR and CDR2 FQNEAQ (reference sequence). V shed 5 bases and J shed 3 bases, with 17 bases lying between them. The DNA for the CDR3 is TGTGCCAGCAGCCGAAAGGGGGGACCTCTCTACGAGCAGTACTTC. This gives the protein CASSRKGGPLYEQYF. Full variable domain (remainder filled in from reference TRBV7-9 and TRBJ2-7): DTGVSQNPRHKITKRGQNVTFRCDPISEHNRLYWYRQTLGQGPEFLTYFQNEAQLEKSRLLSDRFSAERPKGSFSTLEIQRTEQGDSAMYLCASSRKGGPLYEQYFGPGTRLTVT.